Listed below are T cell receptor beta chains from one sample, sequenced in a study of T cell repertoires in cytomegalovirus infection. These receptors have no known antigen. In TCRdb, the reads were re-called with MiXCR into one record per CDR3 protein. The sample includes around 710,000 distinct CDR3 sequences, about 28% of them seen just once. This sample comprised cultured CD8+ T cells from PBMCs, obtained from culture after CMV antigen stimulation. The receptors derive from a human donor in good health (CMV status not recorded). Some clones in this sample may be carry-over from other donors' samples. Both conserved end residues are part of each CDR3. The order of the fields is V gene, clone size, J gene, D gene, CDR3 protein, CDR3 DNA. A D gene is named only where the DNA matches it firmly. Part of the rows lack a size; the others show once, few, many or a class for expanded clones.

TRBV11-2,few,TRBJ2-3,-,CASSLWDLPTDTQYF,TGTGCCAGCAGCCTATGGGACTTGCCCACAGATACGCAGTATTTT
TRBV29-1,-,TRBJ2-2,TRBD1,CSVEAPGGATGELFF,TGCAGCGTTGAAGCCCCAGGGGGCGCAACCGGGGAGCTGTTTTTT
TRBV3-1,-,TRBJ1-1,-,CASSPQKGINTEAFF,TGTGCCAGCAGCCCTCAGAAGGGTATCAACACTGAAGCTTTCTTT
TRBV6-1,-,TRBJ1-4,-,CASSVELRRGPNEKLFF,TGTGCCAGCAGTGTTGAGTTGAGGAGAGGGCCTAATGAAAAACTGTTTTTT
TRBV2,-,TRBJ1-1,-,CASLVRQNTEAFF,TGTGCCAGCCTGGTCCGACAGAACACTGAAGCTTTCTTT
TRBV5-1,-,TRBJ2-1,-,CASSLVGLPVNEQFF,TGCGCCAGCAGCTTGGTGGGGCTCCCTGTCAATGAGCAGTTCTTC
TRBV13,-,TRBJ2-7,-,CASSYLGANEQYF,TGTGCCAGCAGCTATTTGGGAGCCAACGAGCAGTACTTC
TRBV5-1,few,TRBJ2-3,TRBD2,CASSLTPRTSLSTDTQYF,TGCGCCAGCAGCTTGACCCCGAGGACTAGCCTTAGCACAGATACGCAGTATTTT
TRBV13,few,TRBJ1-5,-,CASSLSRGAQPQHF,TGTGCCAGCAGCTTAAGCAGGGGAGCTCAGCCCCAGCATTTT
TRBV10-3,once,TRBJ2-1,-,CAISDLNEQFF,TGTGCCATCAGTGACTTGAATGAGCAGTTCTTC
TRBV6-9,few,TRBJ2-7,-,CASSPQGVGPKPYEQYF,TGTGCCAGCAGCCCCCAAGGGGTGGGCCCAAAACCCTACGAGCAGTACTTC
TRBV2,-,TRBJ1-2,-,CANPGVDGYTF,TGTGCCAACCCAGGGGTCGATGGCTACACCTTC
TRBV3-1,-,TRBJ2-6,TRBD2,CASSQELAGSSGANVLTF,TGTGCCAGCAGCCAAGAGCTAGCGGGTAGCTCTGGGGCCAACGTCCTGACTTTC
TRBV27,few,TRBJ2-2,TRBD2,CASTGGEGTGELFF,TGTGCCAGTACGGGGGGGGAGGGCACCGGGGAGCTGTTTTTT
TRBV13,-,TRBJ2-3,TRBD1,CASSPWDRGRTDTQYF,TGTGCCAGCAGCCCTTGGGACAGGGGGAGGACAGATACGCAGTATTTT
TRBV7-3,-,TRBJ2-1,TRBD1,CASSSASSRDRVFHEQFF,TGTGCCAGCAGCTCTGCCTCCTCCCGGGACAGGGTATTCCATGAGCAGTTCTTC
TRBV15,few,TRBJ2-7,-,CATSYTSSSYEQYF,TGTGCCACCAGTTACACCTCGAGCTCCTACGAGCAGTACTTC
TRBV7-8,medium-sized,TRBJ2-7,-,CASSLEAGYSYEQYF,TGTGCCAGCAGCTTAGAGGCAGGATACTCCTACGAGCAGTACTTC
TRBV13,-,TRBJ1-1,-,CASSLRYVNTEAFF,TGTGCCAGCAGCTTACGGTACGTGAACACTGAAGCTTTCTTT
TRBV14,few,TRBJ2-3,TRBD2,CASSQVLAVGDTQYF,TGTGCCAGCAGCCAAGTTCTAGCGGTCGGAGATACGCAGTATTTT
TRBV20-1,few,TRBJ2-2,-,CSARDSDITGELFF,TGCAGTGCTAGGGACAGCGATATTACCGGGGAGCTGTTTTTT
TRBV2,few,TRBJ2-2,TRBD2,CASSDLAGAGELFF,TGTGCCAGCAGTGATTTAGCGGGGGCCGGGGAGCTGTTTTTT
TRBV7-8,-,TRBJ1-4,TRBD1,CASSLAGRGEANEKLFF,TGTGCCAGCAGCTTAGCAGGCAGGGGGGAGGCTAATGAAAAACTGTTTTTT
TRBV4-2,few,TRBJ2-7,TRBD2,CASSQVKAGTYEQYF,TGTGCCAGCAGCCAAGTAAAAGCGGGGACCTACGAGCAGTACTTC
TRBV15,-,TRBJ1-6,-,CATSILRNHDSPLHF,TGTGCCACCAGCATACTCCGGAACCACGATTCACCCCTCCACTTT
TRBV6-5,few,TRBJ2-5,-,CATEDKIGVKETQYF,TGTGCCACCGAGGACAAAATCGGGGTTAAAGAGACCCAGTACTTC
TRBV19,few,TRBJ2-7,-,CASSIALGHYEQYF,TGTGCCAGTAGTATTGCCCTGGGCCACTACGAGCAGTACTTC
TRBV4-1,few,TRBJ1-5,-,CASSPGPDGGQPQHF,TGCGCCAGCAGCCCGGGCCCCGACGGGGGTCAGCCCCAGCATTTT